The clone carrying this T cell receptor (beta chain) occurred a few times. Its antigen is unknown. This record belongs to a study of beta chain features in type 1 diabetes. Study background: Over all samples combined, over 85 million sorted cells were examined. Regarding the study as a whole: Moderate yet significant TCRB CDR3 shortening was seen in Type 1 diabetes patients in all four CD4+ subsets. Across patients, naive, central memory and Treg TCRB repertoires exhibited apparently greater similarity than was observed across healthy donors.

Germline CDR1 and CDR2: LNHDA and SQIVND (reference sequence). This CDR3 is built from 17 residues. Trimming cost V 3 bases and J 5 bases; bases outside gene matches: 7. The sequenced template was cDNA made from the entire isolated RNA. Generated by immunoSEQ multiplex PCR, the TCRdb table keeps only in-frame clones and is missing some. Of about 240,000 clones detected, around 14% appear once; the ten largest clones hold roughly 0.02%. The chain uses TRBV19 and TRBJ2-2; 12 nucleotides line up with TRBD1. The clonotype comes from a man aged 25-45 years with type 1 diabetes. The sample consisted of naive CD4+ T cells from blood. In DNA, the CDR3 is TGTGCCAGTAGTATGGGGGACAGGGGGCCATGGACCGGGGAGCTGTTTTTT. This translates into CASSMGDRGPWTGELFF.